This T cell receptor beta chain was sequenced for a study of radiotherapy plus CTLA-4 blockade in lung cancer (dated by TCRdb to the late 2010s). Study-wide context: Objective responses were observed in 15% to 20% of enrolled patients, and disease control was achieved in around 30%.

Focal radiation therapy combined with CTLA-4 blockade (ipilimumab) was tested in patients with chemo-refractory metastatic non-small-cell lung cancer. The method was the immunoSEQ multiplex PCR assay. What TCRdb holds here is the immuneACCESS table cut down to in-frame rearrangements. Part of the clones is not present; checked against another copy, under half of the missing clones reflect an unresolved V gene, and the others are unexplained. For this sample the table gives roughly 90,000 clones, of which almost 90% were detected only once. Jointly, the top ten make up 4% to 6% of the sample. Results and caveats for the whole study, not just this receptor: After treatment with radiotherapy and ipilimumab, TCR clones that originated in tumors expanded in peripheral blood. Early dynamic changes in blood T cell clones, together with increased serum interferon-beta after radiation, were reported as the strongest predictors of response.

Trimmed from V: 7 bases; trimmed from J: 5 bases; junction bases lacking a gene match: 8. From cysteine to phenylalanine, the CDR3 is 14 amino acids long. Just the 42-base CDR3 DNA is kept, in frame starting at base 1. Reading the germline V gene (reference sequence) gives CDR1 LNHDA and CDR2 SQIVND. In the case of this clone: The target of this receptor is not known. Base qualities are not at hand, and no much larger clone is one base apart.

Sample: peripheral blood, taken from a patient treated with radiotherapy plus ipilimumab. The rearrangement joined TRBV19 to TRBJ1-1, with 9 bases matching TRBD1. This sequence originates from a human donor with non-small cell lung cancer that progressed on radiotherapy plus ipilimumab. CDR3 reads: CASTPDRGRTEAFF. The sequenced DNA: TGTGCCAGTACCCCGGACAGGGGCAGGACTGAAGCTTTCTTT.